Listed below are T cell receptor beta chains from one sample, sequenced in a study of blood T cell repertoires in COVID-19. Libraries were prepared by immunoSEQ multiplex PCR; TCRdb keeps only in-frame clonotypes and omits some of them. The sample lists about 67,000 clones, around nine tenths occurring once. Sequenced material: peripheral blood. The receptors originated from a woman aged 80 or over with acute or convalescent COVID-19. CDR3s include the opening cysteine and the closing phenylalanine or tryptophan. D genes are given only for firm matches. Only some rows state a clone size, as once, few, many or a class for expanded clones.

length,J,size,V,D,DNA,CDR3
15,TRBJ2-7,.,TRBV2,TRBD1,TGTGCCAGCAGCCAAACGGGACAGGGACCCTACGAGCAGTACTTC,CASSQTGQGPYEQYF
14,TRBJ2-3,.,TRBV5-1,.,TGCGCCAGCAGCTCTACAGGGAGCACAGATACGCAGTATTTT,CASSSTGSTDTQYF
15,TRBJ1-3,.,TRBV28,.,TGTGCCAGCAGTTCCATCCAGGGCACTGGAAACACCATATATTTT,CASSSIQGTGNTIYF
15,TRBJ2-2,.,TRBV6-2/TRBV6-3,TRBD2,TGTGCCAGCAGTTACAGCGGGGCGAACACCGGGGAGCTGTTTTTT,CASSYSGANTGELFF
15,TRBJ2-3,.,TRBV29-1,TRBD2,TGCAGCGTTGATGGACTAGCGGGAGGAACAGATACGCAGTATTTT,CSVDGLAGGTDTQYF
15,TRBJ1-1,.,TRBV3-1/TRBV3-2,.,TGTGCCAGCAGCCAAGTGGGGGCGAGGGGCACTGAAGCTTTCTTT,CASSQVGARGTEAFF
16,TRBJ2-5,.,TRBV28,.,TGTGCCAGCCAGTCTTCGGGGGTTAGGGATCAAGAGACCCAGTACTTC,CASQSSGVRDQETQYF
18,TRBJ2-5,.,TRBV4-1,TRBD2,TGCGCCAGCAGCCATCCCCTCAGACTAGCGGGGATCAAAGAGACCCAGTACTTC,CASSHPLRLAGIKETQYF
17,TRBJ2-2,.,TRBV14,TRBD2,TGTGCCAGCAGCCAGCCCGGACTAGCGGGATACGCCGGGGAGCTGTTTTTT,CASSQPGLAGYAGELFF
15,TRBJ2-7,.,TRBV7-2,TRBD2,TGTGCCAGCAGCCAAACCGGACTAGCGGCACCCGAGCAGTACTTC,CASSQTGLAAPEQYF
12,TRBJ2-7,.,TRBV28,.,TGTGCCAGCAGGCAGGGATTCTACGAGCAGTACTTC,CASRQGFYEQYF
13,TRBJ2-3,.,TRBV7-6,TRBD1,TGTGCCAGCAGCTTAGGGGACAGGGATACGCAGTATTTT,CASSLGDRDTQYF
15,TRBJ2-1,.,TRBV11-2,TRBD1,TGTGCCAGCAGCTCCCGGGACAGGGGTGTTAATGAGCAGTTCTTC,CASSSRDRGVNEQFF
16,TRBJ1-4,once,TRBV19,TRBD1,TGTGCCACCCGGAGGGGGCCCGGTACAACTAATGAAAAACTGTTTTTT,CATRRGPGTTNEKLFF
16,TRBJ1-1,.,TRBV28,.,TGTGCCAGCGAGCCTGGGGGAAACAGGGTGAACACTGAAGCTTTCTTT,CASEPGGNRVNTEAFF
15,TRBJ2-3,.,TRBV29-1,.,TGCAGCGTTGGAACCCTATCGGACTACACAGATACGCAGTATTTT,CSVGTLSDYTDTQYF
14,TRBJ2-1,.,TRBV5-1,TRBD2,TGCGCCAGCAGCTCCGGACTAGCCTACAATGAGCAGTTCTTC,CASSSGLAYNEQFF
14,TRBJ2-5,.,TRBV7-8,.,TGTGCCAGCAGCTTAGTAGCATTGAGAGAGACCCAGTACTTC,CASSLVALRETQYF